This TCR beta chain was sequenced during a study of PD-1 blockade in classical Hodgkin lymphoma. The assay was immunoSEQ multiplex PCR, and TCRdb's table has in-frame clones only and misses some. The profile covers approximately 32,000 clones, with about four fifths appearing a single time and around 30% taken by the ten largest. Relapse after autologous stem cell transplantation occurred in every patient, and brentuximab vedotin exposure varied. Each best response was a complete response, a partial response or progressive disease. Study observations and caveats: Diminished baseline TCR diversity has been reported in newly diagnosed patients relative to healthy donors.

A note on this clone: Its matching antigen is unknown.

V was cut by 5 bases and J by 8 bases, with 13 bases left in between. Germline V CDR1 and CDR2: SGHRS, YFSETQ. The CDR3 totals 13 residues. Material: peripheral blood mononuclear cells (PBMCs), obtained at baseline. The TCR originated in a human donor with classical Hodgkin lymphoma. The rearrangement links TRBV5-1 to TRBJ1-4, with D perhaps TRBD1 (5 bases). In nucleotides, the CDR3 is TGCGCCAGCAGGGAGGGGATAGGCGAAAAACTGTTTTTT. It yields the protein CASREGIGEKLFF.